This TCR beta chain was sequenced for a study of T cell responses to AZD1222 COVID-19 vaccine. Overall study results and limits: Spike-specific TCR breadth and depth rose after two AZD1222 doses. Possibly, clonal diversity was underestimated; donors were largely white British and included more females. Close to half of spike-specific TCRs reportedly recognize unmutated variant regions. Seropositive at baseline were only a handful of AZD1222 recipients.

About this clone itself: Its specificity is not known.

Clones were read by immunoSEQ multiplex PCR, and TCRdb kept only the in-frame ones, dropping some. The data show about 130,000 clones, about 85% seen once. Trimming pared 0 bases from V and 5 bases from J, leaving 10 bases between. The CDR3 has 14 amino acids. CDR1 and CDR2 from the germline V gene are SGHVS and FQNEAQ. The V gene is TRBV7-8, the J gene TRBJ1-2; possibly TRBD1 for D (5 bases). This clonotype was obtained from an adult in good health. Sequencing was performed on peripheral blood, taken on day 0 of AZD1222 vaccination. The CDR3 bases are TGTGCCAGCAGCTTAGCGCAGGGTCGATATGGCTACACCTTC. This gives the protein CASSLAQGRYGYTF.